A single sample is the source of the 23 T cell receptor beta chains below, sequenced in a study of cytomegalovirus exposure and HLA in healthy donors. The PCR had 60 Vbeta and 13 Jbeta primers. Some clones are missing from TCRdb's copy, which holds only in-frame ones; the method was immunoSEQ multiplex PCR. This sample carries 60,000 to 100,000 clones, about 78% of them seen once, and the ten largest clones take approximately 1.6%. The sample was PBMCs. All receptors derive from a man aged 40-49 years in good health and CMV-seronegative.

V is TRBV4-1 and J is TRBJ2-7, with TRBD2 matching 7 bases. This CDR3 region has 15 residues. V was clipped by 0 bases and J by 2 bases; unmatched bases: 4. CDR1 MGHRA and CDR2 YSYEKL come from the germline V gene. Here the CDR3 DNA reads TGCGCCAGCAGCCAAGAATCTAGCGGTACCTACGAGCAGTACTTC. Amino acids: CASSQESSGTYEQYF.

The V gene is TRBV6-1, the J gene TRBJ2-1; tentatively, D is TRBD2 (5 bases). V was trimmed by 8 bases and J by 0 bases, leaving 11 bases between them. There are 14 residues in the CDR3. CDR1 and CDR2 from the germline V gene are MNHNS and SASEGT. CDR3 in amino acids: CASGRESSYNEQFF. The CDR3 DNA is TGTGCCAGCGGACGGGAAAGCTCCTACAATGAGCAGTTCTTC.

The rearrangement links TRBV6-5 to TRBJ1-1; no clear D gene. The germline V gene has CDR1 MNHEY and CDR2 SVGAGI. V was cut by 2 bases and J by 5 bases, with 18 bases left in between. This CDR3 contains 16 residues. The CDR3 protein is CASSYGRRPLFTEAFF. CDR3 sequence (DNA): TGTGCCAGCAGTTACGGTCGGAGACCGTTATTTACTGAAGCTTTCTTT.

This clone was seen only a few times. The chain carries TRBV28 and TRBJ1-5; 12 bases align to TRBD1. V lost 8 bases and J lost 2; bases outside the gene matches: 7. This CDR3 has 16 residues. The germline gives CDR1 MDHEN, CDR2 SYDVKM. CDR3 coding DNA: TGTGCCAGCGGCAGGGACAGGGGGCTTGGCAATCAGCCCCAGCATTTT. It yields the protein CASGRDRGLGNQPQHF.

This chain uses TRBV4-1 with TRBJ2-3; 7 bases align to TRBD2. The V segment lost 0 bases and the J segment 1 base; nucleotides outside the gene matches: 7. This CDR3 spans 17 amino acids. CDR1 and CDR2 from the germline V gene are MGHRA and YSYEKL. The CDR3 sequence: CASSQDGASGRTDTQYF. The CDR3 bases are TGCGCCAGCAGCCAAGATGGGGCTAGCGGCCGCACAGATACGCAGTATTTT.

The chain is built from TRBV6-5 and TRBJ2-7; 9 bases are a match to TRBD2. This CDR3 spans 14 amino acids. Germline values: CDR1 MNHEY, CDR2 SVGAGI. V trimming: 7 bases; J trimming: 0 bases; junction bases outside the gene matches: 4. For the CDR3, the DNA is TGTGCCAGCATGGGCGGGAGGGCCTCCTACGAGCAGTACTTC. Its protein is CASMGGRASYEQYF.

A remark on this clone: Without the conserved terminal phenylalanine or tryptophan, this CDR3 likely stems from a read error. No DNA is shown, since the ends of the CDR3 on it are uncertain; the CDR3 is the one TCRdb lists. The chain has TRBV7-9 and TRBJ1-1. Germline loops: CDR1 SEHNR, CDR2 FQNEAQ (reference sequence). The CDR3 numbers 11 amino acids, ends counted. CDR3 amino acids: CSSSFDRVLGI.

The chain employs TRBV6-6 and TRBJ1-1, with 9 nucleotides matching TRBD1. The length of the CDR3 is 15 residues. After removal of 2 bases from V and 6 bases from J, the junction contained 7 bases not matched to a gene. CDR1 is MNHNY, CDR2 SVGAGI, per germline (reference sequence). For the CDR3, the DNA is TGTGCCAGCAGTTACCCTGGGACAGGGAGGCCTGAAGCTTTCTTT. This sequence encodes CASSYPGTGRPEAFF.

This clone has only one observation. V is TRBV5-1 and J is TRBJ2-1; 9 nucleotides agree with TRBD2. Trimming at V came to 0 bases and at J to 8 bases, leaving 6 bases not matched to a gene. The CDR3 sequence is 15 residues long. Germline V lookup: CDR1 SGHRS, CDR2 YFSETQ. CDR3 sequence reads: CASSLAPGLAYEQFF. The CDR3 nucleotides read TGCGCCAGCAGCTTGGCCCCGGGACTAGCCTATGAGCAGTTCTTC.

J is TRBJ1-2 and V is TRBV11-2; tentatively, D is TRBD1 (6 bases). This CDR3 has 16 amino acids. The ends were cut back, 1 base at V and 9 bases at J, with 21 bases in the middle. Per germline, CDR1 SGHAT and CDR2 FQNNGV. The CDR3: CASSLGSPGGDRRYTF. The CDR3 DNA is TGTGCCAGCAGCTTAGGATCTCCGGGGGGCGATCGTCGCTACACCTTC.

This chain joins TRBV6-5 and TRBJ2-5, with D possibly being TRBD1 (5 bases). This CDR3 is 15 amino acids long. Trimming stripped 6 bases from V and 2 bases from J, with 16 bases between. CDR1 and CDR2 from the germline V gene are MNHEY and SVGAGI. CDR3 sequence: CASRLQGTGQETQYF. In nucleotides, the CDR3 is TGTGCCAGCAGACTGCAAGGCACAGGACAAGAGACCCAGTACTTC.

Concerning this clone itself: The CDR3 does not end in the conserved phenylalanine or tryptophan, so this is likely a read error. The chain has TRBV7-2 and TRBJ1-5, with a possible D match to TRBD1 (5 bases). V was pared by 6 bases and J by 1 base, with 10 bases between. Germline V gene data show CDR1 as SGHTA and CDR2 as FQGNSA. There are 14 residues in the CDR3. The CDR3 DNA follows: TGTGCCAGCAGGTTGACAGTCAGCAATCAGCCCCAGCATTCT. Translating gives CASRLTVSNQPQHS.

The sample holds one count of this clone. This sequence joins TRBV5-1 and TRBJ2-1; 7 bases match TRBD1. This CDR3 region has 13 residues. The trim removed 7 bases at V and 8 bases at J, leaving 9 bases unmatched. The germline V gene encodes CDR1 SGHRS and CDR2 YFSETQ. The CDR3 loop reads CASDRGQSDEQFF. In nucleotides, the CDR3 is TGCGCCAGCGATCGGGGACAGAGCGATGAGCAGTTCTTC. The full variable domain, rest sourced from reference TRBV5-1 and TRBJ2-1, is KAGVTQTPRYLIKTRGQQVTLSCSPISGHRSVSWYQQTPGQGLQFLFEYFSETQRNKGNFPGRFSGRQFSNSRSEMNVSTLELGDSALYLCASDRGQSDEQFFGPGTRLTVL.

The rearrangement uses TRBV28 and TRBJ1-2; D is possibly TRBD1 (6 bases). This CDR3 comprises 14 residues. In germline, CDR1 is MDHEN, CDR2 SYDVKM. The germline V and J ends were trimmed by 5 bases and 4 bases, with 14 bases remaining between them. CDR3 bases: TGTGCCAGCAGTCGGGACAACTCTGTCTATGGCTACACCTTC. Its translation: CASSRDNSVYGYTF.

This clone showed up just once. V usage is TRBV6-5 and J usage is TRBJ1-3, with a possible D match to TRBD1 (6 bases). The germline V and J ends were trimmed by 6 bases and 1 base, with 13 bases remaining between them. The CDR3 totals 15 residues. Per germline, CDR1 MNHEY and CDR2 SVGAGI. The DNA for the CDR3 is TGTGCCAGCAGCTCCACAGGGCTATCTGGAAACACCATATATTTT. Amino acid sequence: CASSSTGLSGNTIYF.

This chain connects TRBV5-1 to TRBJ1-4, with 10 positions matching TRBD1. V shed 4 bases, J shed 11 bases, and the junction held 8 bases outside the gene matches. Germline-derived CDR1 and CDR2 are SGHRS and YFSETQ. The CDR3 loop spans 14 amino acids. As DNA, the CDR3 is TGCGCCAGCAGCCTCACGGGACAGGGGACTAAACTGTTTTTT. This gives the protein CASSLTGQGTKLFF.

The chain uses TRBV4-1 and TRBJ2-7, with a tentative D call TRBD2 (6 bases). Between the trimmed V and J ends, which lost 1 base and 5 bases, there was a span of 12 bases. Germline V gene sequence: CDR1 MGHRA, CDR2 YSYEKL. The CDR3 has 14 amino acids. The CDR3 reads CASSQGDLGDEQYF. CDR3 bases: TGCGCCAGCAGCCAAGGGGACTTAGGCGACGAGCAGTACTTC.

The chain uses TRBV5-1 and TRBJ1-1; D uncertain. Deletions cut 4 bases from V and 0 bases from J, with 16 bases between. The CDR3 runs to 16 residues. Germline CDR1 SGHRS, CDR2 YFSETQ. The CDR3, as DNA: TGCGCCAGCAGCCGCGCCCGGTCGAGCATGAACACTGAAGCTTTCTTT. As protein: CASSRARSSMNTEAFF.

CDR3 amino acids: CAIRWTEDLNTGELFF. The DNA for the CDR3 is TGTGCCATCAGGTGGACAGAAGACCTGAACACCGGGGAGCTGTTTTTT. The V and J genes are TRBV10-3 and TRBJ2-2; D might be TRBD1 (6 bases). This CDR3 has 16 residues. Trimming stripped 6 bases from V and 1 base from J, with 15 bases between. CDR1 ENHRY and CDR2 SYGVKD come from the germline V gene.

The chain couples TRBV19 to TRBJ2-2; 11 bases fit TRBD1. Looked up from germline, CDR1 is LNHDA and CDR2 is SQIVND (reference sequence). V gave up 3 bases and J gave up 4 bases; unmatched junction bases: 4. The CDR3 extends over 16 amino acids. This CDR3 is CASSITGTGGTGELFF. The CDR3, as DNA: TGTGCCAGTAGTATTACCGGGACAGGGGGCACCGGGGAGCTGTTTTTT.

The gene calls are TRBV19 and TRBJ2-1; the D gene is possibly TRBD2 (6 bases). Germline CDR1 is LNHDA and CDR2 is SQIVND (reference sequence). Trimming cost V 8 bases and J 8 bases, with 19 bases left between them. The CDR3 extends over 14 amino acids. CDR3: CASSLGGFADEQFF. As DNA, the CDR3 is TGTGCCAGTTCCTTGGGGGGTTTCGCGGATGAGCAGTTCTTC.

The genes are TRBV7-9 and TRBJ1-2; possible D gene TRBD1, 6 bases. The V gene lost 0 bases and the J gene lost 2 bases, with 10 bases spanning the gap. The germline V gene encodes CDR1 SEHNR and CDR2 FQNEAQ (reference sequence). The CDR3 sequence is 15 residues long. CDR3 sequence reads: CASSLAKQGNYGYTF. CDR3 coding DNA: TGTGCCAGCAGCTTAGCCAAACAGGGAAACTATGGCTACACCTTC.

About this clone: The junction and the germline gene differ at one end; a read error may be behind it. This chain uses TRBV6-6 with TRBJ2-1; possibly TRBD2 for D (6 bases). The germline CDR1 and CDR2 sequences are MNHNY and SVGAGI (reference sequence). The CDR3 totals 14 residues. CDR3 DNA: TGTGCCACCTCTCGGCGGGAATCCTTCAATGAGCAGTTCTTC. This translates into CATSRRESFNEQFF.